These T cell receptor beta chains were read from a single sample in a study of blood T cell repertoires in COVID-19. The table came from immunoSEQ multiplex PCR; TCRdb's copy has only in-frame clones and leaves some out. The table has 200,000 to 250,000 clones, about nine tenths seen once. The sequenced material came from PBMCs or T cells enriched from blood (not recorded which). The receptors originated from a middle-aged woman with acute COVID-19. Each CDR3 is given with its conserved first and last residue. Each record gives: clone size, J gene, D gene, V gene, CDR3 protein, CDR3 DNA. D genes are given only for firm matches. Clone sizes are given selectively: once, few, many, or a class where the clone is expanded.

once | TRBJ1-6 | TRBD1 | TRBV12-5 | CASGIHTGVGNSPLHF | TGTGCTAGTGGTATACACACAGGGGTTGGGAATTCACCCCTCCACTTT
. | TRBJ2-2 | TRBD2 | TRBV18 | CASSHSGGSHTGELFF | TGTGCCAGCTCACACAGCGGGGGGTCGCACACCGGGGAGCTGTTTTTT
. | TRBJ2-1 | . | TRBV11-2 | CASSLGLNEQFF | TGTGCCAGCAGCTTGGGCCTCAATGAGCAGTTCTTC
few | TRBJ1-5 | . | TRBV19 | CATTPGGRQPQHF | TGTGCCACCACCCCCGGAGGGAGACAGCCCCAGCATTTT
. | TRBJ2-7 | . | TRBV7-9 | CASSPTGSEQYF | TGTGCCAGCAGCCCAACGGGATCCGAGCAGTACTTC
once | TRBJ2-5 | TRBD2 | TRBV5-1 | CASSLVGRGEETQYF | TGCGCCAGCAGCTTAGTTGGCCGGGGGGAAGAGACCCAGTACTTC
. | TRBJ1-3 | . | TRBV7-9 | CASSLAGGSGNTIYF | TGTGCCAGCAGCTTAGCCGGAGGGAGTGGAAACACCATATATTTT
once | TRBJ2-3 | TRBD2 | TRBV15 | CATSRPAETSGGSTDTQYF | TGTGCCACCAGCAGGCCGGCTGAGACTAGCGGGGGGAGCACAGATACGCAGTATTTT
once | TRBJ1-6 | TRBD1 | TRBV2 | CASSAGQVNSYNSPLHF | TGTGCCAGCAGTGCGGGACAGGTGAACTCCTATAATTCACCCCTCCACTTT
. | TRBJ2-1 | . | TRBV7-2 | CASSLNSQRLNEQFF | TGTGCCAGCAGCTTAAATTCTCAGCGGCTCAATGAGCAGTTCTTC
. | TRBJ1-1 | . | TRBV5-1 | CASSFTGGFTNTEAFF | TGCGCCAGCAGCTTCACCGGGGGTTTCACGAACACTGAAGCTTTCTTT
. | TRBJ1-1 | . | TRBV7-9 | CASSYREEGTEAFF | TGTGCCAGCAGCTATCGAGAGGAGGGCACTGAAGCTTTCTTT
. | TRBJ2-2 | . | TRBV7-9 | CASSSIVWGQNTGELFF | TGTGCCAGCAGCTCAATAGTGTGGGGGCAAAACACCGGGGAGCTGTTTTTT
. | TRBJ1-1 | . | TRBV6-5 | CASTLGDTEAFF | TGTGCCAGCACCCTGGGCGACACTGAAGCTTTCTTT
. | TRBJ2-5 | TRBD2 | TRBV7-6 | CASSQTSASQETQYF | TGTGCCAGCAGTCAGACTAGCGCCAGCCAAGAGACCCAGTACTTC
. | TRBJ2-3 | TRBD1 | TRBV2 | CASSRLEKGGQGRVDTQYF | TGTGCCAGCAGTCGCCTCGAAAAAGGGGGACAGGGGCGGGTGGATACGCAGTATTTT
. | TRBJ1-2 | . | TRBV5-1 | CASSLNTADGYTF | TGCGCCAGCAGCTTGAACACAGCGGATGGCTACACCTTC
once | TRBJ1-1 | TRBD1 | TRBV4-1 | CASSQGQTNTEAFF | TGCGCCAGCAGTCAGGGACAGACGAACACTGAAGCTTTCTTT
. | TRBJ2-3 | . | TRBV12-3/TRBV12-4 | CASSPVRDTQYF | TGTGCCAGCAGTCCCGTGCGCGATACGCAGTATTTT
. | TRBJ2-1 | . | TRBV5-4 | CASSSEETQNSYNEQFF | TGTGCCAGCAGTTCCGAGGAGACTCAAAACTCCTACAATGAGCAGTTCTTC
. | TRBJ2-1 | TRBD2 | TRBV6-2/TRBV6-3 | CASSLAGGSVNEQFF | TGTGCCAGCAGCTTAGCGGGGGGGTCCGTCAATGAGCAGTTCTTC
. | TRBJ1-2 | TRBD1 | TRBV27 | CASSSLGQVSGYTF | TGTGCCAGCAGTTCTTTGGGACAGGTCTCTGGCTACACCTTC
. | TRBJ1-1 | . | TRBV2 | CASSPDTARNTEAFF | TGTGCCAGCAGTCCGGACACCGCTAGGAACACTGAAGCTTTCTTT
. | TRBJ2-7 | . | TRBV6-2/TRBV6-3 | CASSGQGGNEQYF | TGTGCCAGCAGCGGACAGGGAGGGAACGAGCAGTACTTC
. | TRBJ1-5 | . | TRBV19 | CASSNVGGNQPQHF | TGTGCCAGTAGCAATGTAGGGGGCAATCAGCCCCAGCATTTT
. | TRBJ1-4 | TRBD1 | TRBV15 | CATSRQGQAEKLFF | TGTGCCACCAGCAGACAAGGACAGGCTGAAAAACTGTTTTTT
. | TRBJ1-2 | . | TRBV6-5 | CASKDTPAPNYGYTF | TGTGCCAGCAAGGACACCCCTGCTCCTAACTATGGCTACACCTTC
. | TRBJ2-3 | TRBD1 | TRBV7-2 | CASSTGQGSPSTDTQYF | TGTGCCAGCAGCACAGGACAGGGCTCGCCTTCCACAGATACGCAGTATTTT
. | TRBJ1-2 | TRBD1 | TRBV11-2 | CASSPLRDRGFYGYTF | TGTGCCAGCAGCCCTCTCCGGGACAGGGGGTTTTATGGCTACACCTTC
. | TRBJ2-2 | TRBD2 | TRBV24-1 | CATPGGDTGELFF | TGTGCCACCCCCGGGGGGGACACCGGGGAGCTGTTTTTT
. | TRBJ1-1 | TRBD1 | TRBV11-1 | CASSTGQGLNTEAFF | TGTGCCAGCAGCACCGGACAGGGGCTGAACACTGAAGCTTTCTTT
. | TRBJ2-7 | TRBD1 | TRBV6-5 | CASSYTGQGPSEQYF | TGTGCCAGCAGTTATACGGGACAGGGTCCTTCCGAGCAGTACTTC
. | TRBJ1-2 | . | TRBV7-2 | CASSLGYGNYGYTF | TGTGCCAGCAGCTTAGGGTACGGGAACTATGGCTACACCTTC
. | TRBJ1-6 | . | TRBV4-2 | CASSQVGDGGNSPLHF | TGTGCCAGCAGCCAAGTTGGGGACGGAGGGAATTCACCCCTCCACTTT
. | TRBJ2-3 | . | TRBV11-2 | CASSLGRARGRTDTQYF | TGTGCCAGCAGCTTAGGTCGGGCGCGGGGGCGCACAGATACGCAGTATTTT
. | TRBJ1-1 | . | TRBV19 | CASSIERNTEAFF | TGTGCCAGTAGTATAGAGCGAAACACTGAAGCTTTCTTT
. | TRBJ1-2 | TRBD1 | TRBV6-5 | CASSTTTGAGGYTF | TGTGCCAGCAGTACAACGACAGGGGCGGGCGGCTACACCTTC
. | TRBJ2-6 | TRBD1 | TRBV6-2/TRBV6-3 | CASSWTGSSGANVLTF | TGTGCCAGCAGTTGGACAGGGAGCTCTGGGGCCAACGTCCTGACTTTC
once | TRBJ2-3 | . | TRBV7-9 | CASSLEGPDTQYF | TGTGCCAGCAGCTTGGAGGGTCCAGATACGCAGTATTTT
few | TRBJ1-6 | . | TRBV5-5 | CASSFRVNSPLHF | TGTGCCAGCAGCTTCAGGGTCAATTCACCCCTCCACTTT
. | TRBJ1-6 | TRBD1 | TRBV9 | CASSVGGTGESPLHF | TGTGCCAGCAGCGTAGGAGGGACAGGGGAATCACCCCTCCACTTT
. | TRBJ2-2 | . | TRBV2 | CASSEWAGENTGELFF | TGTGCCAGCAGTGAATGGGCAGGGGAGAACACCGGGGAGCTGTTTTTT
. | TRBJ2-1 | . | TRBV7-2 | CASSSRQAYQQFF | TGTGCCAGCAGCTCCCGACAGGCCTATCAGCAGTTCTTC
few | TRBJ2-2 | . | TRBV12-3/TRBV12-4 | CASSKTGYGELFF | TGTGCCAGCAGTAAAACAGGGTACGGGGAGCTGTTTTTT
. | TRBJ1-2 | . | TRBV5-1 | CASRSVGAAGGYTF | TGCGCCAGCAGAAGTGTAGGGGCCGCTGGGGGCTACACCTTC
few | TRBJ1-5 | . | TRBV19 | CASSMGRGQPQHF | TGTGCCAGTAGTATGGGCAGGGGTCAGCCCCAGCATTTT
. | TRBJ1-2 | TRBD1 | TRBV5-1 | CASSTGQGFYGYTF | TGCGCCAGCAGCACGGGACAGGGTTTCTATGGCTACACCTTC
. | TRBJ1-1 | . | TRBV4-3 | CASSQDRYRNTEAFF | TGCGCCAGCAGCCAAGACCGCTACAGGAACACTGAAGCTTTCTTT
. | TRBJ1-4 | . | TRBV2 | CASRRVIGQGAEKLFF | TGTGCCAGCAGACGAGTGATTGGCCAGGGCGCTGAAAAACTGTTTTTT
. | TRBJ1-4 | TRBD1 | TRBV11-2 | CASSAQGAKEKLFF | TGTGCCAGCAGTGCACAGGGGGCAAAGGAAAAACTGTTTTTT
. | TRBJ2-2 | . | TRBV5-4 | CASSPLVSTGELFF | TGTGCCAGCAGCCCCCTGGTGAGCACCGGGGAGCTGTTTTTT
once | TRBJ1-6 | TRBD1 | TRBV5-8 | CASSSGTGGNSPLHF | TGTGCCAGCAGCTCCGGGACAGGCGGTAATTCACCCCTCCACTTT
. | TRBJ1-3 | . | TRBV7-3 | CASSLVSGSGNTIYF | TGTGCCAGCAGCTTAGTCAGCGGCTCTGGAAACACCATATATTTT
. | TRBJ1-4 | TRBD1 | TRBV5-1 | CASSSGQGRDEKLFF | TGCGCCAGCAGCTCGGGACAGGGGAGGGATGAAAAACTGTTTTTT
few | TRBJ1-2 | TRBD1 | TRBV19 | CASSMWDRGDYGYTF | TGTGCCAGTAGTATGTGGGACAGGGGTGACTATGGCTACACCTTC
. | TRBJ2-5 | . | TRBV12-5 | CASGSDRFRETQYF | TGTGCTAGTGGTTCCGACAGGTTTCGCGAGACCCAGTACTTC
. | TRBJ2-7 | TRBD1 | TRBV2 | CASSYRGAYEQYF | TGTGCCAGCAGTTACAGGGGAGCCTACGAGCAGTACTTC
. | TRBJ1-1 | TRBD1 | TRBV7-9 | CASSFSTQSDRVGTEAFF | TGTGCCAGCAGCTTCTCAACCCAGTCGGACAGGGTTGGGACTGAAGCTTTCTTT